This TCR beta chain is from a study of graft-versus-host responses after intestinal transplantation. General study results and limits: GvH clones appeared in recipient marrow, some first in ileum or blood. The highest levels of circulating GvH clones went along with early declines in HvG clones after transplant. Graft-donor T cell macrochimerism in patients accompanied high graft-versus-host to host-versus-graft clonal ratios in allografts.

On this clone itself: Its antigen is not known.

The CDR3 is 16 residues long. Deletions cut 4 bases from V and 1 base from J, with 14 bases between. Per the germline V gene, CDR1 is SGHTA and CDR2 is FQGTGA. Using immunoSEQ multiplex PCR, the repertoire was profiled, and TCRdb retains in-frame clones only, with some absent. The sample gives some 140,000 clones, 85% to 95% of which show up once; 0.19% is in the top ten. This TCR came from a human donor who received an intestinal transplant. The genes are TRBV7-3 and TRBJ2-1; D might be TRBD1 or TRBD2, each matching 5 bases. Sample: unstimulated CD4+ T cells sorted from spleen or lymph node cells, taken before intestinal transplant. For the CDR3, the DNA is TGTGCCAGCAGCTGGTCCGGGACGGCTTCCTACAATGAGCAGTTCTTC. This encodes CASSWSGTASYNEQFF.